This T cell receptor (beta chain) is drawn from a study of monozygotic twins with inflammatory bowel disease. Germline lookup yields CDR1 SGHRS and CDR2 YFSETQ. The CDR3 is 16 amino acids. Notes on this clonotype: Its specificity is not known.

Overall study findings and caveats: Among the T cells, different subtypes could not be distinguished.

TCRdb reprocessed the 5' RACE reads and keeps a single row for each CDR3 protein, giving no DNA. In total, the table holds roughly 330,000 distinct CDR3 sequences. The chain carries TRBV5-1 and TRBJ2-1. Sequencing was done on a sample of blood. The receptor was derived from a human donor with ulcerative colitis or Crohn's disease, or a healthy co-twin of an affected twin (not recorded which). CDR3 sequence reads: CASSRTAGSSYNEQFF.